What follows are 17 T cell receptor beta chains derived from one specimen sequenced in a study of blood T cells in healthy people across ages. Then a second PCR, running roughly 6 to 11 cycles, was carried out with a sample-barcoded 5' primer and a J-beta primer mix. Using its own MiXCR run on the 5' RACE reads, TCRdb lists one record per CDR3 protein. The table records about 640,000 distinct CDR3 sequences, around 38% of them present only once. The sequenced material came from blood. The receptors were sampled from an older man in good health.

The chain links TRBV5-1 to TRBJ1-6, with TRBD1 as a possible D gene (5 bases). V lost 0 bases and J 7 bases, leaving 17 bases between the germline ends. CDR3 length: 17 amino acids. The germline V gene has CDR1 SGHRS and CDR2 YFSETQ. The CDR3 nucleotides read TGCGCCAGCAGCTTGGAACCCGGAAATGGGGGAAATTCACCCCTCCACTTT. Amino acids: CASSLEPGNGGNSPLHF.

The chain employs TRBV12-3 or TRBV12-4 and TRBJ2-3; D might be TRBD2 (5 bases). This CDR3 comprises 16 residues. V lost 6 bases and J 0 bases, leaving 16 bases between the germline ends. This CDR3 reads CASSPLTGGSTDTQYF. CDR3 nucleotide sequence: TGTGCCAGCAGCCCTCTTACTGGCGGGAGCACAGATACGCAGTATTTT.

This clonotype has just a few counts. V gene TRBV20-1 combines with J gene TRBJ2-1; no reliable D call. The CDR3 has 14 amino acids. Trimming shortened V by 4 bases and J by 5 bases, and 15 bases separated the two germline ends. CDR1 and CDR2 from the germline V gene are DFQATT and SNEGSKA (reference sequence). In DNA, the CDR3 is TGCAGTGCTAACCTCCCGAAACTCAACAATGAGCAGTTCTTC. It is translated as CSANLPKLNNEQFF.

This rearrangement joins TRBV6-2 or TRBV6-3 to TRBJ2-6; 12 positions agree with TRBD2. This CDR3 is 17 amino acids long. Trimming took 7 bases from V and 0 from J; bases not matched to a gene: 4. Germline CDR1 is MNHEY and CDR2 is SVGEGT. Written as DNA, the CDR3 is TGTGCCAGCACAAGACTAGCGGGAGCCTCTGGGGCCAACGTCCTGACTTTC. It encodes CASTRLAGASGANVLTF.

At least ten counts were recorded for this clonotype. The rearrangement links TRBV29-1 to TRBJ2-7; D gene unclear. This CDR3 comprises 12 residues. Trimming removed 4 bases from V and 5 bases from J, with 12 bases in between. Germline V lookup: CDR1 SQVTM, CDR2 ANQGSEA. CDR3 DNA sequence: TGCAGCGTTGGGATTGCTGGGAACGAGCAGTACTTC. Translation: CSVGIAGNEQYF.

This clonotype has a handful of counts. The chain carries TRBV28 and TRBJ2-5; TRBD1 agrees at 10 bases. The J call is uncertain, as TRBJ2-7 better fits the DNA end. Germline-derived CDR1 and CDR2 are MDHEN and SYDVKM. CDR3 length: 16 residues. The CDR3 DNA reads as TGTGCCAGCAGTTTCCTTTCCGGGACAGGGGTCCACGAGCAGTACTTC. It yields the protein CASSFLSGTGVHEQYF.

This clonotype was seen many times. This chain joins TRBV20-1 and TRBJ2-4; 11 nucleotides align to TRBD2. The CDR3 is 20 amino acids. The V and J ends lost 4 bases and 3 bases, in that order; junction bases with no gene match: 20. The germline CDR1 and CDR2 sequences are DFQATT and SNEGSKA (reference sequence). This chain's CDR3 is CSATSPASGGPGLVKNIQYF. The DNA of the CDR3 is TGCAGTGCTACATCCCCCGCTAGCGGGGGGCCCGGTTTGGTCAAAAACATTCAGTACTTC.

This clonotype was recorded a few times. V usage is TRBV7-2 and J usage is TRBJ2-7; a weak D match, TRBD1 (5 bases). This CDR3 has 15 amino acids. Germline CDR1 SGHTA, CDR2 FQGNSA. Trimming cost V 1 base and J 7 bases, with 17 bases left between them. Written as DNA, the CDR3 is TGTGCCAGCAGCTTAGAAGGGGAACCCTACAATGAGCAGTACTTC. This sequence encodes CASSLEGEPYNEQYF.

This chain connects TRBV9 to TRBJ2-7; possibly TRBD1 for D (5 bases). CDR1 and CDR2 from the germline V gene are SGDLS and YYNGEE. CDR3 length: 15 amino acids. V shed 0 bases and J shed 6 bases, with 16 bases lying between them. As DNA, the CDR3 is TGTGCCAGCAGCGTAGTGGGGCAAACGAATGGCGAGCAGTACTTC. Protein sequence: CASSVVGQTNGEQYF.

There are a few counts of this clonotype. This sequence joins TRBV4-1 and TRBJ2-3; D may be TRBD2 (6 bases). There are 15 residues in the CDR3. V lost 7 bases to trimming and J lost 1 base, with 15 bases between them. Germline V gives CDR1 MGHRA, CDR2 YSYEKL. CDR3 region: CASKEGRVGTDTQYF. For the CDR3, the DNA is TGCGCCAGCAAGGAGGGTCGGGTTGGCACAGATACGCAGTATTTT.

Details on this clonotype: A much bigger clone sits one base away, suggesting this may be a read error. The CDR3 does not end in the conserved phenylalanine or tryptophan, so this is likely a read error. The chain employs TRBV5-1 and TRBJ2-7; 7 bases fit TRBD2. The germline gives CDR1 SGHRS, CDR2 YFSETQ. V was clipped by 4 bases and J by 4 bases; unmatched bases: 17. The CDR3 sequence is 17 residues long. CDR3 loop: CASSNSRSSSGSYEQYS. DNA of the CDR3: TGCGCCAGCAGCAATTCCCGGAGTTCTAGCGGATCGTACGAGCAGTACTCC.

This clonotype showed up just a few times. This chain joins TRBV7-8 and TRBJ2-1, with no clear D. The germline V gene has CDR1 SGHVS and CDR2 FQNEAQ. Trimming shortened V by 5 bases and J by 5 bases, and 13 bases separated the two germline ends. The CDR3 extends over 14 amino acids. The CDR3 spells CASSPSQIDNEQFF. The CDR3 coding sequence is TGTGCCAGCAGCCCTAGTCAGATCGACAATGAGCAGTTCTTC.

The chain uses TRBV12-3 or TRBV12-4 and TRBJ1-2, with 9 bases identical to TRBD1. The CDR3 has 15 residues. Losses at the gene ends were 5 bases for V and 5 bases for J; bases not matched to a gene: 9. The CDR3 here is CASSQTGGVLYGYTF. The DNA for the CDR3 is TGTGCCAGCAGTCAGACAGGGGGAGTTTTATATGGCTACACCTTC.

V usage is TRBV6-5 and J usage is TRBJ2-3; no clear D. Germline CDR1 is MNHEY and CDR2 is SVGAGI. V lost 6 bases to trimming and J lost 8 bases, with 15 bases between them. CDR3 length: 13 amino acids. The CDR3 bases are TGTGCCAGCAGAAAAACGGCTTCAGGTACGCAGTATTTT. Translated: CASRKTASGTQYF.

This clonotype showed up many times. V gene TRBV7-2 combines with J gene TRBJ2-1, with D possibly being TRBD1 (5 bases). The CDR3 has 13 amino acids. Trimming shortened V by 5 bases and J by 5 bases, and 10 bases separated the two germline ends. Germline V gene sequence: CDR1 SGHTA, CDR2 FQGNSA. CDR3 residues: CASSPQADNEQFF. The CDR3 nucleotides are TGTGCCAGCAGCCCACAGGCCGACAATGAGCAGTTCTTC.

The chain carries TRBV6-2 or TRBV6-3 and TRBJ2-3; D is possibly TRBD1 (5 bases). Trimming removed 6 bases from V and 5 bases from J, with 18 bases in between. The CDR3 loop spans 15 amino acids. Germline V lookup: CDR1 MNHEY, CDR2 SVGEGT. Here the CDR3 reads CASSYTGTREDTQYF. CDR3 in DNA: TGTGCCAGCAGCTACACAGGCACCAGGGAAGATACGCAGTATTTT.

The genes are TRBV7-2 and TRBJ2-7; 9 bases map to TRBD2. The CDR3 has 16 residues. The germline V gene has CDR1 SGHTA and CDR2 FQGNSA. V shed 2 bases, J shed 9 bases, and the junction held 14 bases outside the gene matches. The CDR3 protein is CASSLPSAGGPRGQYF. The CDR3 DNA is TGTGCCAGCAGCTTACCATCGGCGGGAGGGCCAAGGGGGCAGTACTTC.